The entry below gives a single T cell receptor beta chain sequence along with its context. The antigen this receptor binds is unknown. The sample holds no much larger clone one base away, and base qualities are not on file. The donors were healthy, HIV-negative adults who had no recently reported acute infections or vaccinations. All donors were Caucasian adults living in Nashville, Tennessee, USA. CD8 memory samples consisted of magnetically selected CD45RO+ cells combined with CCR7-negative CD45RA+ effector memory (TemRA) cells. Blood was obtained by leukapheresis, after which PBMCs were separated by Ficoll-Histopaque density gradient centrifugation and cryopreserved in liquid nitrogen vapor phase. Analytical flow cytometry was used to check the purity and quantity of every magnetically sorted T cell population. Each sorted fraction had its genomic DNA isolated and then quantified by UV absorbance on a Nanodrop 2000c.

The data stem from a study of shared clonotypes between healthy human individuals (dated by TCRdb to 2020 to 2021). About the full investigation: The cohort comprised two women and three men aged 18 to 49 years. For each donor, CD4 naive and CD4 memory were each run on three plates, CD8 naive on two plates, and CD8 memory on one plate. To estimate repertoire size and how much clonotype sharing occurs between individuals, the study deeply sequenced the blood TCR repertoires of several healthy adults. To increase sequencing depth and limit assay-specific biases, different laboratories used diverse techniques to prepare libraries and sequence TCR repertoires. Between about 0.85 and 9.5 billion PBMCs per donor were obtained by leukapheresis. What the research found in general, with its limitations: Compared with non-shared clonotypes, the clonotypes found in all four sorted-subset donors had higher generation probabilities. Naive subsets generally had larger estimated clonotype richness than memory subsets did. Rarefaction of sorted-subset datasets indicated incomplete sequencing despite the large sequencing depth. The genetic and exposure-history diversity represented was limited by the small number of donors. Only blood was sampled, and tissue TCR repertoires likely differ from those in blood. Around 5.4% of naive CD4, 3% to 3.5% of naive CD8, around 2.3% of memory CD4, and around 0.4% of memory CD8 clonotypes were shared across a few donors. Pairwise subsampling led to the expectation that sequencing depth would affect the degree of clonotype sharing among donors.

Using the deep immunoSEQ assay, multiplex PCR amplified TCR CDR3 regions from genomic DNA. Extracted genomic DNA from each cell subset was distributed evenly across all wells of several immunoSEQ 96-well plates, and each plate was treated as a replicate. For sorted subsets, 150 to 250 ng of genomic DNA, equivalent to 30,000 or so T cell genomes, went into each replicate PCR. The purified libraries were quantified using a Qubit 3.0 fluorometer, sized with a Bioanalyzer 2100, and then quantified again using the KAPA Library Quantification kit. Each immunoSEQ 96-well plate was sequenced on its own single-read 150-cycle Illumina NextSeq 550 flow cell. As for how the authors treated the data: The immunoSEQ output contained only junctional sequences without quality scores, so filtering could not match that applied to full-length reads. To assign V/J genes and CDR3, sequences were annotated using PyIR, a Python wrapper for IgBLAST v1.9, with IMGT germline references. Reads were removed for weak V/J assignments (E-value above 1e-6), missing CDR3, stop codons, out-of-frame junctions, or ambiguous translated residues. V3J clonotypes were defined by identical inferred V gene, J gene, and CDR3 amino acid sequence. The percentage overlap between two repertoires was calculated by dividing the number of shared unique clonotypes by the size of the smaller repertoire. Repertoire richness was assessed with RTK rarefaction, the Chao1 estimator, and Recon v2.1 estimates of unobserved clonotypes. OLGA was used to compute generation probabilities for all TCRbeta clonotypes that the gDNA method yielded from a handful of donors. This immuneACCESS table, as held by TCRdb, lists in-frame sequences with V and J called but not all clones. Of the missing ones, under half trace to an unresolved V gene in checked studies; the others have no known cause. The V and J calls and the clone size are those of that table, but D and trimming were determined from the DNA. The sample profile shows roughly 300,000 clones; 87% of them were found once. The ten most abundant clones make up 15% to 20% of the sample.

Taken from cysteine to phenylalanine, the CDR3 has 15 residues. CDR3 DNA only is kept here, 45 bases in frame from base 1. The germline V gene supplies CDR1 SGDLS and CDR2 YYNGEE. The V end loses 0 bases and the J end loses 0 bases, and a stretch of 7 bases separates them. This TCR came from a man between 18 and 35 years old in good health. Sequencing was carried out using memory CD8+ T cells sorted from blood. The meaning of the sample's cell subset or site label: CD45RO+ cells pooled with CCR7-negative TemRA cells. The chain was built from TRBV9 and TRBJ2-1, with TRBD2 perhaps the D gene, on 6 matching bases. The DNA sequence is TGTGCCAGCAGCGTAGACGGGGGCTCCTACAATGAGCAGTTCTTC. Translation gives CASSVDGGSYNEQFF.